This TCR beta chain was obtained from a study of cytomegalovirus exposure and HLA in healthy donors. Overall study context: Findings of an earlier analysis included roughly 110 million unique TCR beta sequences from 180 million or so T cells.

Broader study findings: The study flagged roughly 150 TCR beta chains as cytomegalovirus-associated.

With regard to this clone: What it recognizes is unknown.

Vbeta (60) and Jbeta (13) primers were used in the PCR. Libraries were prepared by immunoSEQ multiplex PCR; TCRdb keeps only in-frame clonotypes and omits some of them. The sample has around 180,000 clones, roughly 90% seen once. This CDR3 region has 15 residues. The sample was PBMCs. The gene calls are TRBV21-1 and TRBJ2-5; the table's D call, TRBD1, was not checked against the DNA. TRBV21-1 is a pseudogene locus. The receptor comes from a girl under two years old in good health and CMV-seronegative. CDR3 sequence (DNA): TGTGCCAGCAGCAGGGGACAGGGTGGCGGAAAGACCCAGTACTTC. Amino acids: CASSRGQGGGKTQYF.